These 24 T cell receptor beta chains were sequenced from one sample in a study of CD8 T cells in Susac syndrome (dated by TCRdb to the late 2010s). The library relied on the immunoSEQ multiplex PCR assay. RNA was extracted using the RNeasy kit, and about 0.45 to 1 ug of the RNA was reverse transcribed with random hexamers. Using fastp trimming at Q25 and MiXCR clonotype assembly, TCRdb reanalyzed the public sequencing data and kept in-frame beta chains. Identical CDR3 proteins give one entry, which carries the most common genes and DNA. For this sample the table gives over 150,000 distinct CDR3 sequences, of which about 95% were detected only once. In total, the top ten clones hold 0.085% to 0.095% of the sample. Sequenced input: CD4+ T cells from PBMCs. Every receptor here comes from a human donor with multiple sclerosis.

The rearrangement joins TRBV2 to TRBJ1-2, with 8 nucleotides matching TRBD1. The CDR3 is made up of 13 amino acids. CDR1 is SNHLY and CDR2 is FYNNEI in the germline V gene. V trimming: 7 bases; J trimming: 4 bases; junction bases outside the gene matches: 5. CDR3 sequence reads: CASTGQGGYGYTF. DNA for the CDR3: TGTGCCAGCACCGGACAGGGTGGCTATGGCTACACCTTC.

V gene TRBV7-2 combines with J gene TRBJ2-5; no firm D call. The CDR3 runs to 14 residues. V shed 5 bases and J shed 1 base, with 11 bases lying between them. Germline CDR1 and CDR2: SGHTA and FQGNSA. The CDR3 nucleotides read TGTGCCAGCAGCCCAGCAGTTCTCCAAGAGACCCAGTACTTC. It encodes CASSPAVLQETQYF.

Here the CDR3 reads CSVGSGGQPQHF. CDR3 coding DNA: TGCAGCGTGGGGAGTGGGGGACAGCCCCAGCATTTT. This chain joins TRBV29-1 and TRBJ1-5, with TRBD1 as a possible D gene (5 bases). Trimming took off 6 bases at V and 7 bases at J, with 13 bases between the two ends. CDR1 SQVTM and CDR2 ANQGSEA come from the germline V gene. The CDR3 is 12 residues long.

The chain joins TRBV4-1 to TRBJ2-7; D is possibly TRBD1 (5 bases). Deletions cut 1 base from V and 3 bases from J, with 13 bases between. The CDR3 has 15 amino acids. The germline V gene has CDR1 MGHRA and CDR2 YSYEKL. The CDR3 region is CASSQGPTASYEQYF. The CDR3 bases are TGCGCCAGCAGCCAAGGACCGACAGCAAGCTACGAGCAGTACTTC.

Details on this clonotype: A junction end diverges from the germline sequence, so it may reflect a read error. The chain is built from TRBV5-1 and TRBJ2-3; D tentatively fits TRBD1 or TRBD2 (5 bases each). There are 11 residues in the CDR3. Germline assignment: CDR1 SGHRS and CDR2 YFSETQ. The CDR3 region has the DNA TGTGGGGGATTCGGCACAGATACGCAGTATTTT. This gives the protein CGGFGTDTQYF.

The chain carries TRBV29-1 and TRBJ2-1; no definite D call. Trimming left V 6 bases short and J 4 bases short, with 7 bases between. This CDR3 is 11 amino acids long. Germline CDR1 SQVTM, CDR2 ANQGSEA. The CDR3 DNA follows: TGCAGCGTCCGAAGTTACAATGAGCAGTTCTTC. It translates to CSVRSYNEQFF.

The chain couples TRBV7-9 to TRBJ1-5; tentative D call: TRBD1 (6 bases). Germline CDR1 is SEHNR and CDR2 is FQNEAQ (reference sequence). The CDR3 is 15 residues long. The V end lost 5 bases, the J end lost 5 bases, and 16 bases lay between the germline ends. The CDR3 bases are TGTGCCAGCAGCGGGGGGCAGGGTAAAGATCAGCCCCAGCATTTT. Translating it yields CASSGGQGKDQPQHF.

CDR3 region: CASSLDRGNTGELFF. CDR3 coding DNA: TGCGCCAGCAGCCTTGACAGGGGGAACACCGGGGAGCTGTTTTTT. This chain uses TRBV5-1 with TRBJ2-2, with TRBD1 matching over 8 bases. The CDR3 is 15 residues long. Trimming at V came to 4 bases and at J to 1 base, leaving 3 bases not matched to a gene. Germline-derived CDR1 and CDR2 are SGHRS and YFSETQ.

The chain has TRBV30 and TRBJ2-1; TRBD1 agrees at 9 bases. Germline lookup yields CDR1 GTSNPN and CDR2 SVGIG (reference sequence). Trimming at V came to 4 bases and at J to 3 bases, leaving 4 bases not matched to a gene. This CDR3 has 14 amino acids. The CDR3 DNA follows: TGTGCCTGGAAGGGACAGGGAAGCTACAATGAGCAGTTCTTC. Its translation is CAWKGQGSYNEQFF. Complete variable domain (other parts from reference TRBV30 and TRBJ2-1): SQTIHQWPATLVQPVGSPLSLECTVEGTSNPNLYWYRQAAGRGLQLLFYSVGIGQISSEVPQNLSASRPQDRQFILSSKKLLLSDSGFYLCAWKGQGSYNEQFFGPGTRLTVL.

This chain connects TRBV18 to TRBJ2-7, with no clear D. Trimming pared 0 bases from V and 0 bases from J, leaving 9 bases between. CDR3 length equals 15 residues. Germline CDR1 KGHSH, CDR2 LQKENI. CDR3 residues: CASSPPGRSSYEQYF. CDR3 bases: TGTGCCAGCTCACCACCCGGGCGTAGCTCCTACGAGCAGTACTTC.

This clonotype has only one observation. This chain connects TRBV4-2 to TRBJ1-5; D is unclear. This CDR3 region has 15 residues. The germline V and J ends were trimmed by 0 bases and 4 bases, with 10 bases remaining between them. CDR1 and CDR2 from the germline V gene are LGHNA and YNFKEQ. In DNA, the CDR3 is TGTGCCAGCAGCCAAGATAGGTCCTCGAATCAGCCCCAGCATTTT. Protein sequence: CASSQDRSSNQPQHF.

CDR3 loop: CSVRDLGMNTEAFF. DNA for the CDR3: TGCAGCGTAAGGGACCTGGGGATGAACACTGAAGCTTTCTTT. This chain joins TRBV29-1 and TRBJ1-1; tentatively, D is TRBD1 (5 bases). Germline V gives CDR1 SQVTM, CDR2 ANQGSEA. The CDR3 length is 14 residues. Trimming stripped 6 bases from V and 0 bases from J, with 14 bases between. Looking up the rest from reference TRBV29-1 and TRBJ1-1 gives the full variable domain: SAVISQKPSRDICQRGTSLTIQCQVDSQVTMMFWYRQQPGQSLTLIATANQGSEATYESGFVIDKFPISRPNLTFSTLTVSNMSPEDSSIYLCSVRDLGMNTEAFFGQGTRLTVV.

This chain joins TRBV7-9 and TRBJ1-4; 8 positions match TRBD1. The CDR3 is 15 amino acids. Germline-derived CDR1 and CDR2 are SEHNR and FQNEAQ (reference sequence). Germline trimming cut 1 base from V and 6 bases from J; bases unmatched to any gene: 4. The CDR3 is CASSLGQGADEKLFF. The CDR3 DNA follows: TGTGCCAGCAGCTTAGGGCAGGGGGCGGATGAAAAACTGTTTTTT.

The rearrangement links TRBV5-4 to TRBJ2-1; 8 bases map to TRBD2. Per germline, CDR1 SGHNT and CDR2 YYREEE (reference sequence). The CDR3 spans 17 residues. V lost 3 bases to trimming and J lost 0 bases; unmatched junction nucleotides: 8. CDR3 DNA: TGTGCCAGCAGCTCGATTAGCGGGGCCGCCTCCTACAATGAGCAGTTCTTC. Encoded protein: CASSSISGAASYNEQFF.

The rearrangement links TRBV12-5 to TRBJ2-1; D uncertain. Germline V gene lookup returns CDR1 LGHNT and CDR2 FRNRAP. Trimming took off 3 bases at V and 0 bases at J, with 12 bases between the two ends. The CDR3 extends over 16 amino acids. CDR3 amino acids: CASGFSTLSSYNEQFF. DNA for the CDR3: TGTGCTAGTGGTTTTTCCACCCTGAGCTCCTACAATGAGCAGTTCTTC. Full variable domain (missing parts from reference TRBV12-5 and TRBJ2-1): DARVTQTPRHKVTEMGQEVTMRCQPILGHNTVFWYRQTMMQGLELLAYFRNRAPLDDSGMPKDRFSAEMPDATLATLKIQPSEPRDSAVYFCASGFSTLSSYNEQFFGPGTRLTVL.

This rearrangement joins TRBV29-1 to TRBJ1-2; D perhaps matches TRBD1 (5 bases). Germline CDR1 and CDR2: SQVTM and ANQGSEA. This CDR3 contains 11 residues. Trimming left V 8 bases short and J 8 bases short, with 15 bases between. For the CDR3, the DNA is TGCAGCTGCGAGGCGGGGCGCGGCTACACCTTC. Its translation is CSCEAGRGYTF.

The chain joins TRBV5-1 to TRBJ2-7, with 8 bases fitting TRBD2. This CDR3 comprises 15 residues. The ends lost 0 bases at V and 2 bases at J; junction bases unmatched: 4. In germline, CDR1 is SGHRS, CDR2 YFSETQ. The CDR3 DNA follows: TGCGCCAGCAGCTTGGCCTTGCGGGAGGCCTACGAGCAGTACTTC. Its translation: CASSLALREAYEQYF.

The V call is TRBV6-5, the J call TRBJ2-1; 13 bases map to TRBD2. V was pared by 0 bases and J by 7 bases, with 9 bases of the junction left unmatched. Germline values: CDR1 MNHEY, CDR2 SVGAGI. CDR3 length: 18 amino acids. In DNA, the CDR3 is TGTGCCAGCAGTTACTCAGGCGGACTAGCGGGAGAAGAAAATGAGCAGTTCTTC. Its protein product is CASSYSGGLAGEENEQFF.

The chain recombines TRBV30 with TRBJ2-7, with 8 bases identical to TRBD1. Germline trimming cut 5 bases from V and 7 bases from J; bases unmatched to any gene: 10. This CDR3 has 13 amino acids. CDR1 GTSNPN and CDR2 SVGIG come from the germline V gene (reference sequence). CDR3 region: CAWEAGGGSEQYF. DNA of the CDR3: TGTGCCTGGGAGGCAGGGGGCGGGTCTGAGCAGTACTTC.

This chain connects TRBV4-1 to TRBJ1-2; 7 bases fit TRBD1. This CDR3 has 14 amino acids. Germline V gene data show CDR1 as MGHRA and CDR2 as YSYEKL. With V trimmed by 5 bases and J by 7 bases, 10 bases remained unmatched. This chain's CDR3 is CASSSTGTVAGYTF. The DNA for the CDR3 is TGCGCCAGCAGCTCGACAGGGACGGTAGCTGGCTACACCTTC.

The CDR3, as DNA: TGTGCCAGCAGCCGAGGACAGGGGCAGTACTTC. Translating gives CASSRGQGQYF. The rearrangement links TRBV3-1 to TRBJ2-7; 8 positions agree with TRBD1. The ends lost 4 bases at V and 9 bases at J; junction bases unmatched: 2. The germline V gene has CDR1 LGHDT and CDR2 YNNKEL (reference sequence). The CDR3 has 11 amino acids.

This chain joins TRBV23-1 and TRBJ1-3; possibly TRBD1 for D (5 bases). TRBV23-1 qualifies as an ORF whose function is uncertain. V shed 0 bases and J shed 0 bases, with 21 bases lying between them. The CDR3 is 20 residues long. CDR3 in amino acids: CASSQSVFRFRGYSGNTIYF. The CDR3 DNA sequence: TGCGCCAGCAGTCAATCGGTTTTCAGGTTTAGGGGATACTCTGGAAACACCATATATTTT.

The V call is TRBV3-1, the J call TRBJ2-3, with D perhaps matching TRBD2 (6 bases). The CDR3 consists of 19 residues. CDR1 is LGHDT and CDR2 is YNNKEL in the germline V gene (reference sequence). Trimming stripped 2 bases from V and 6 bases from J, with 27 bases between. In DNA, the CDR3 is TGTGCCAGCAGCCAATCGGCGCTCGGGACTGGGGTCGGAAGTGATACGCAGTATTTT. This sequence encodes CASSQSALGTGVGSDTQYF.

The gene calls are TRBV5-1 and TRBJ1-2; unclear D gene. Germline V gives CDR1 SGHRS, CDR2 YFSETQ. V was pared by 0 bases and J by 6 bases, with 15 bases between. This CDR3 spans 15 amino acids. The CDR3 sequence is CASSLVVYQADGYTF. CDR3 nucleotides: TGCGCCAGCAGCTTGGTAGTATACCAGGCGGATGGCTACACCTTC.